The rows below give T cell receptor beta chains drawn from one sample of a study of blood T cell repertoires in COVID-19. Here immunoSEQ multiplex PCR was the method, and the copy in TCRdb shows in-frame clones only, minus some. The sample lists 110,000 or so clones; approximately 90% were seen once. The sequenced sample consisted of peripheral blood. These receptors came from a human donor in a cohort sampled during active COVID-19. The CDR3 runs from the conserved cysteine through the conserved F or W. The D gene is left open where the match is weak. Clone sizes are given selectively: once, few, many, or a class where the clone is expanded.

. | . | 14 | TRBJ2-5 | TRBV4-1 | TGCGCCAGCAGCCAAGATTCAGGGCTTGAGACCCAGTACTTC | CASSQDSGLETQYF
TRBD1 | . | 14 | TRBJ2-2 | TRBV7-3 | TGTGCCAGCAGCCGGGACAGGACCACCGGGGAGCTGTTTTTT | CASSRDRTTGELFF
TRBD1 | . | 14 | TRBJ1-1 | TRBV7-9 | TGTGCCAGCAGTCCAGACCGGGACAGGGGTAGAGCTTTCTTT | CASSPDRDRGRAFF
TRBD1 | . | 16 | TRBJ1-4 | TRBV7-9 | TGTGCCAGCAGCCGGGGACAGGGGGCAACTAATGAAAAACTGTTTTTT | CASSRGQGATNEKLFF
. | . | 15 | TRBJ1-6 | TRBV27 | TGTGCCAGCAGTTTACGGGGACAAACTAATTCACCCCTCCACTTT | CASSLRGQTNSPLHF
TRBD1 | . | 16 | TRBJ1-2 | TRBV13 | TGTGCCAGCAGCTCTCCCCCCGACAGGGCTAACTATGGCTACACCTTC | CASSSPPDRANYGYTF
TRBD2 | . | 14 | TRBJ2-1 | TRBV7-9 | TGTGCCAGCAGCTTAGGCGGGAGGGCCGGAGAGCAGTTCTTC | CASSLGGRAGEQFF
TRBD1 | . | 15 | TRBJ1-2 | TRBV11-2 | TGTGCCAGCAGCTTAGAGGGGACAGCTAACTATGGCTACACCTTC | CASSLEGTANYGYTF
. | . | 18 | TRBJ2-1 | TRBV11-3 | TGTGCCAGCAGCTTTCTCCCCTTGCAGGGGGGCTCATACAATGAGCAGTTCTTC | CASSFLPLQGGSYNEQFF
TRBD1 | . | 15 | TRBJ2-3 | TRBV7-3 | TGTGCCAGCAGCCGCGGGGGACAGGGGACAGATACGCAGTATTTT | CASSRGGQGTDTQYF
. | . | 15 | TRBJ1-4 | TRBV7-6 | TGTGCCAGCAGCTTATTGGCAGCAACTAATGAAAAACTGTTTTTT | CASSLLAATNEKLFF
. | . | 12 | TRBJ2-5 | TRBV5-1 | TGCGCGACCTCCGCCGGGGGAGAGACCCAGTACTTC | CATSAGGETQYF
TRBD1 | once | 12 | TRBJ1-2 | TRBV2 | TGTGCCAGCCAGGGACAGAGTTATGGCTACACCTTC | CASQGQSYGYTF
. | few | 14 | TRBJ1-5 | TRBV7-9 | TGTGCCAGCAGCTTATTAAGCCTCGATCAGCCCCAGCATTTT | CASSLLSLDQPQHF
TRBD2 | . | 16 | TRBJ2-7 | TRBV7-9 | TGTGCCAGCAGGAAGGGGGAACTAGCGGGAGCAAACGAGCAGTACTTC | CASRKGELAGANEQYF
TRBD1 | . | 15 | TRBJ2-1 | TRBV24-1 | TGTGCCACCAGTCCGACAGGACAGGGCTCGGTGGAGCAGTTCTTC | CATSPTGQGSVEQFF
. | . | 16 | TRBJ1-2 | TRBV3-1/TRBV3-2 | TGTGCCAGCAGCCAAGTCGCGGTTGGGGGCGCAGGTGGCTACACCTTC | CASSQVAVGGAGGYTF
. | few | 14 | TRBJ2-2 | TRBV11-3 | TGTGCCAGCAGCCCTCGGGGTTACACCGGGGAGCTGTTTTTT | CASSPRGYTGELFF
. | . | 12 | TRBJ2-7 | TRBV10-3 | TGTGCCATCAGTGAGGGACTCAACGAGCAGTACTTC | CAISEGLNEQYF
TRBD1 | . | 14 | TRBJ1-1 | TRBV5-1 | TGCGCCAGCAGCTCAGGACAGGGGAACACTGAAGCTTTCTTT | CASSSGQGNTEAFF
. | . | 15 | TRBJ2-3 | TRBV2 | TGTGCCAGCAGTGGGGGCCTCCCTAGCACAGATACGCAGTATTTT | CASSGGLPSTDTQYF
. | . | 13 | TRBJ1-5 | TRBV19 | TGTGCCAGTAGTATAAGCTTAATTCAGCCCCAGCATTTT | CASSISLIQPQHF
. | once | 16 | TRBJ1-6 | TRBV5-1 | TGCGCCAGCAGCTATGATGGGGGCGGTGGATTGTCACCCCTCCACTTT | CASSYDGGGGLSPLHF
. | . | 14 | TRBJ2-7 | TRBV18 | TGTGCCAGCTCACCAAAGGGGGACTCCTACGAGCAGTACTTC | CASSPKGDSYEQYF
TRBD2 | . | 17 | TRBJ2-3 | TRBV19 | TGTGCCAGTAGTTCCGGGGAACTAGCGGGGACCACAGATACGCAGTATTTT | CASSSGELAGTTDTQYF
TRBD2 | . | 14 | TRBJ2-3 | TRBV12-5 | TGTGCTACGGCCAGAGCGGGAGGCACAGATACGCAGTATTTT | CATARAGGTDTQYF
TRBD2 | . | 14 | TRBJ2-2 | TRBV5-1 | TGCGCCAGCAGAAGCGGGAGTCCAACCGGGGAGCTGTTTTTT | CASRSGSPTGELFF
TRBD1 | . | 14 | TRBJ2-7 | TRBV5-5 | TGTGCCAGCAGCTTGGTGGGACAGCAGTACGAGCAGTACTTC | CASSLVGQQYEQYF
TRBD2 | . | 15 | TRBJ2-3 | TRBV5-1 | TGCGCCAGCAGTCCAGAGCTAGCGGGAGTGGGTACGCAGTATTTT | CASSPELAGVGTQYF
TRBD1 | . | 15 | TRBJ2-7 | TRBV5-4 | TGTGCCAGCAGCTCAGGGACAGGGGAGGCCTACGAGCAGTACTTC | CASSSGTGEAYEQYF
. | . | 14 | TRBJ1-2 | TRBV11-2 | TGTGCCAGCAGCTTATCTACAGTTAACTATGGCTACACCTTC | CASSLSTVNYGYTF
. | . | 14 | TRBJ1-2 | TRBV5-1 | TGCGCCAGCAGCTTGCATAGGGGGTCGTATGGCTACACCTTC | CASSLHRGSYGYTF
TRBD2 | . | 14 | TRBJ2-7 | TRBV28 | TGTGCCAGCAGCCTTAGCGGGAGGACCCACGAGCAGTACTTC | CASSLSGRTHEQYF
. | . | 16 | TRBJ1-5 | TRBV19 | TGTGCCAGTAGTCCTACAGGGAAACGCGGCAATCAGCCCCAGCATTTT | CASSPTGKRGNQPQHF
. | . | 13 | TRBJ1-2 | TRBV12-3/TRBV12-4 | TGTGCCAGCAGTTTCTGGGACTCCTCAGGCTACACCTTC | CASSFWDSSGYTF
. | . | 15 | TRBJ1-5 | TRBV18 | TGTGCCAGCTCAGCAGACAGCTTTGGAAATCAGCCCCAGCATTTT | CASSADSFGNQPQHF
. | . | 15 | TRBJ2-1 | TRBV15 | TGTGCCACCAGCAGAGATGGGGGCAGTTACAATGAGCAGTTCTTC | CATSRDGGSYNEQFF
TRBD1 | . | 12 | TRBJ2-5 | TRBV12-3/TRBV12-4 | TGTGCCAGCACTGGACAGGGTGAGACCCAGTACTTC | CASTGQGETQYF
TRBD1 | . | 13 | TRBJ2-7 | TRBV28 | TGTGCCAGCAGGCAGACAGGGTATTACGAGCAGTACTTC | CASRQTGYYEQYF
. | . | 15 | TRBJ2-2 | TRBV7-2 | TGTGCCAGCAGCTTAAGGGACTGGAACACCGGGGAGCTGTTTTTT | CASSLRDWNTGELFF
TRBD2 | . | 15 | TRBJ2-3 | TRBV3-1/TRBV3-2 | TGTGCCAGCAGCCCAGCGGGGGGCAGCACAGATACGCAGTATTTT | CASSPAGGSTDTQYF
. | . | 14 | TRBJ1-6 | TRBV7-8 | TGTGCCAGCAGCTTAGGCCAGGGCTATTCACCCCTCCACTTT | CASSLGQGYSPLHF
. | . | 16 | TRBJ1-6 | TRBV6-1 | TGTGCCAGCAGTGAAGCCGGATCTCTCGTGGGACTAATCCTCCACTTT | CASSEAGSLVGLILHF
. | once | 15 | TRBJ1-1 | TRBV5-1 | TGCGCCAGCAGCTCCACAGGGACCACGGACACTGAAGCTTTCTTT | CASSSTGTTDTEAFF
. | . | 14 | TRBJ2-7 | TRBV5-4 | TGTGCCAGCAGCTCTTCCAGACAGACCTACGAGCAGTACTTC | CASSSSRQTYEQYF
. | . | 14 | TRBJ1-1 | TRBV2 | TGTGCCAGCAACCCCGGGTTCTCGAACACTGAAGCTTTCTTT | CASNPGFSNTEAFF
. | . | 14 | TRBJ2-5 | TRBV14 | TGTGCCAGCAGCCAAGGGGCAGGGGCGGAGACCCAGTACTTC | CASSQGAGAETQYF
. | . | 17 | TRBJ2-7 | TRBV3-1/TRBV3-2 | TGTGCCAGCAGCCCTCGGGGAGGCATCTCCCCCTTACGAGCACGGTACTTC | CASSPRGGISPLRARYF
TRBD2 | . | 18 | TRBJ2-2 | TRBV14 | TGTGCCAGCAGCCCGTCCCGGCGGGGGGGCCAGGTGGCCGGGGAGCTGTTTTTT | CASSPSRRGGQVAGELFF
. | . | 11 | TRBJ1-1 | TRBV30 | TGTGCCTGGATGAGGTCAGCTGAAGCTTTCTTT | CAWMRSAEAFF
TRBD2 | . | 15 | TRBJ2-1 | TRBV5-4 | TGTGCCAGCAGCCCGACTAGCGGGGGCTACAATGAGCAGTTCTTC | CASSPTSGGYNEQFF
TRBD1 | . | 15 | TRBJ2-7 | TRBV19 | TGTGCCAGTAGTACCGGACAGGGGGCTTTCTACGAGCAGTACTTC | CASSTGQGAFYEQYF